The 16 T cell receptor beta chains reported below all come from one sample, sequenced in a study of OX40 agonist ivuxolimab in advanced cancers. Clones were read by immunoSEQ multiplex PCR, and TCRdb kept only the in-frame ones, dropping some. The sample lists roughly 20,000 clones, around 85% occurring once. The material was CD4+ or CD8+ T cells sorted from blood, obtained in a trial of the OX40 agonist ivuxolimab. These TCRs come from an adult with an advanced solid tumor such as melanoma, head and neck, liver or kidney cancer.

This chain joins TRBV15 and TRBJ2-1, with 10 bases matching TRBD2. V was pared by 1 base and J by 0 bases, with 6 bases of the junction left unmatched. The germline CDR1 and CDR2 sequences are LNHNV and YYDKDF (reference sequence). This CDR3 is built from 18 residues. The CDR3 loop reads CATSRGSGGSSSYNEQFF. The CDR3 region has the DNA TGTGCCACCAGCAGAGGTAGCGGGGGGTCGAGCTCCTACAATGAGCAGTTCTTC.

This clone has a single count. This rearrangement joins TRBV4-2 to TRBJ2-3; D not certain. V was shortened by 1 base and J by 6 bases, with 11 bases between the two germline ends. This CDR3 is built from 14 residues. From germline, CDR1 is LGHNA and CDR2 YNFKEQ. CDR3 sequence reads: CASSQVGMPDTQYF. In DNA form, the CDR3 reads TGTGCCAGCAGCCAAGTAGGTATGCCGGATACGCAGTATTTT.

The chain recombines TRBV20-1 with TRBJ2-5, with D hard to call. The length of the CDR3 is 11 residues. Per the germline V gene, CDR1 is DFQATT and CDR2 is SNEGSKA (reference sequence). V shed 7 bases and J shed 1 base, with 7 bases lying between them. CDR3 sequence: CSGRIQETQYF. CDR3 DNA sequence: TGCAGTGGCAGAATCCAAGAGACCCAGTACTTC.

The chain combines TRBV20-1 with TRBJ2-7; perhaps TRBD2 as D (7 bases). The V gene's germline CDR1 is DFQATT and CDR2 SNEGSKA (reference sequence). Between the trimmed V and J ends, which lost 3 bases and 9 bases, there was a span of 12 bases. The CDR3 is 11 amino acids. The CDR3 DNA follows: TGCAGTGCTAGTCGGGGAGGGGGGCAGTACTTC. Protein sequence: CSASRGGGQYF.

This clone was observed a few times. The genes are TRBV18 and TRBJ2-7; 10 nucleotides align to TRBD1. This CDR3 region has 12 residues. With V trimmed by 6 bases and J by 6 bases, 2 bases remained unmatched. Germline loops: CDR1 KGHSH, CDR2 LQKENI. The CDR3 region has the DNA TGTGCCAGCTCGACAGGGGGCACCGAGCAGTACTTC. Translating it yields CASSTGGTEQYF.

This chain uses TRBV4-3 with TRBJ2-2, with unresolved D. V lost 11 bases to trimming and J lost 8 bases, with 9 bases between them. Germline CDR1 LGHNA, CDR2 YSLEER. The CDR3 is 10 residues long. The CDR3 loop reads CAFPGGELFF. CDR3 DNA sequence: TGCGCCTTCCCTGGGGGGGAGCTGTTTTTT.

CDR3 bases: TGTGCCAGCAGCCTATGGACTAGCGGGGGGGAATGGAATGAGCAGTTCTTC. Translated, it gives CASSLWTSGGEWNEQFF. The gene calls are TRBV11-2 and TRBJ2-1; 15 positions agree with TRBD2. In germline, CDR1 is SGHAT, CDR2 FQNNGV. This CDR3 has 17 residues. The trim removed 5 bases at V and 7 bases at J, leaving 9 bases unmatched.

This clone was detected once. The chain has TRBV11-2 and TRBJ2-3, with TRBD2 matching over 11 bases. V shed 4 bases, J shed 4 bases, and the junction held 1 base outside the gene matches. From germline, CDR1 is SGHAT and CDR2 FQNNGV. The CDR3 loop spans 14 amino acids. The CDR3 DNA follows: TGTGCCAGCAGCTGGGGACTAGCGGCAGATACGCAGTATTTT. Translating it yields CASSWGLAADTQYF.

In its sample, this clone was seen once. The V gene is TRBV7-9, the J gene TRBJ1-2; D call uncertain. This CDR3 is built from 14 residues. The germline gives CDR1 SEHNR, CDR2 FQNEAQ (reference sequence). Trimming pared 3 bases from V and 0 bases from J, leaving 8 bases between. The CDR3 here is CASSFWDANYGYTF. The CDR3 bases are TGTGCCAGCAGCTTTTGGGATGCTAACTATGGCTACACCTTC.

This clone appeared a few times. The V and J genes are TRBV9 and TRBJ1-5, with D uncertain. The germline V gene encodes CDR1 SGDLS and CDR2 YYNGEE. V was pared by 4 bases and J by 6 bases, with 11 bases between. The CDR3 has 13 amino acids. DNA for the CDR3: TGTGCCAGCAGCAGGCTGGCAGGTCAGCCCCAGCATTTT. Amino acid sequence: CASSRLAGQPQHF.

The rearrangement links TRBV6-5 to TRBJ1-1, with D unresolved. V was shortened by 0 bases and J by 5 bases, with 10 bases between the two germline ends. CDR3 length: 14 amino acids. Germline V CDR1 and CDR2: MNHEY, SVGAGI. CDR3 loop: CASSYSYSQTEAFF. CDR3 bases: TGTGCCAGCAGTTACTCGTACTCGCAGACTGAAGCTTTCTTT.

This clone has only a few counts. The chain joins TRBV19 to TRBJ2-1, with a tentative D call TRBD2 (7 bases). V was cut by 2 bases and J by 2 bases, with 10 bases left in between. The CDR3 runs to 15 residues. Germline CDR1 is LNHDA and CDR2 is SQIVND (reference sequence). CDR3 loop: CASSITGGPYNEQFF. The CDR3 nucleotides read TGTGCCAGTAGTATAACGGGGGGCCCCTACAATGAGCAGTTCTTC.

The rearrangement uses TRBV11-2 and TRBJ2-7; 7 bases match TRBD1. The CDR3 has 16 residues. The trim removed 0 bases at V and 3 bases at J, leaving 8 bases unmatched. The germline V gene encodes CDR1 SGHAT and CDR2 FQNNGV. For the CDR3, the DNA is TGTGCCAGCAGCTTAGATCTTTCACAGGGGTACTACGAGCAGTACTTC. Protein product: CASSLDLSQGYYEQYF.

The chain links TRBV19 to TRBJ2-3; TRBD1 agrees at 8 bases. V was clipped by 6 bases and J by 1 base; unmatched bases: 9. CDR1 and CDR2 from the germline V gene are LNHDA and SQIVND (reference sequence). The CDR3 is made up of 16 amino acids. CDR3 sequence (DNA): TGTGCCAGTAGATCACAGGGGGGAGTGGGCACAGATACGCAGTATTTT. Translating gives CASRSQGGVGTDTQYF.

The J gene is TRBJ2-3, the V gene TRBV12-5; D gene unclear. Per the germline V gene, CDR1 is LGHNT and CDR2 is FRNRAP. The CDR3 totals 12 residues. The V and J ends lost 7 bases and 1 base respectively, with 6 bases between them. CDR3 in DNA: TGTGCTAGTGCCAGCGGCACAGATACGCAGTATTTT. It codes for CASASGTDTQYF.

The V call is TRBV5-1, the J call TRBJ2-1; 12 nucleotides match TRBD2. CDR3 length equals 19 residues. Unmatched junction bases numbered 15, after V lost 2 bases and J lost 6 bases. Germline V gives CDR1 SGHRS, CDR2 YFSETQ. The CDR3 here is CASSFPTLAGGRAGNEQFF. The CDR3 DNA is TGCGCCAGCAGCTTCCCGACTCTAGCGGGGGGGCGGGCTGGCAATGAGCAGTTCTTC.